The rows below give T cell receptor beta chains drawn from one sample of a study of human T cells and chemical hapten exposure. TCRdb analysed the RACE reads with MiXCR anew, one entry per CDR3 protein. The sample shows about 340,000 distinct CDR3 sequences, 6% to 8.5% of them seen only once. Source: whole blood, taken in connection with sensitization to the hapten diphenylcyclopropenone (DPC). The receptors were sampled from a woman aged 18-35 years with alopecia areata. Some clones in this sample may be carry-over from other donors' samples. Both conserved end residues are part of each CDR3. A D gene is named only where the DNA matches it firmly. Only some rows state a clone size, as once, few, many or a class for expanded clones.

clone_size d_call j_call cdr3_length v_call cdr3_aa cdr3_nt
many . TRBJ2-1 13 TRBV29-1 CSVVTDSYNEQFF TGCAGCGTTGTAACAGACTCCTACAATGAGCAGTTCTTC
. . TRBJ1-4 12 TRBV12-3/TRBV12-4 CASSLGVEKLFF TGTGCCAGCAGCTTGGGGGTAGAAAAACTGTTTTTT
many . TRBJ2-7 14 TRBV12-3/TRBV12-4 CASSFGTGPYEQYF TGTGCCAGCAGTTTCGGTACAGGGCCCTACGAGCAGTACTTC
many . TRBJ2-6 14 TRBV7-2 CASSFTLGGNVLTF TGTGCCAGCAGCTTCACGTTGGGAGGCAACGTCCTGACTTTC
few TRBD1 TRBJ2-7 15 TRBV18 CASSRQGQGTYEQYF TGTGCCAGCTCACGACAAGGACAGGGCACCTACGAGCAGTACTTC
. . TRBJ1-3 14 TRBV5-5 CASSLQNSGNTIYF TGTGCCAGCAGCTTACAGAATTCTGGAAACACCATATATTTT
. TRBD1 TRBJ1-1 15 TRBV9 CASSVTRTGHTEAFF TGTGCCAGCAGCGTAACAAGGACAGGGCACACTGAAGCTTTCTTT
. . TRBJ2-1 13 TRBV10-3 CAISESSYNEQFF TGTGCCATCAGTGAATCATCTTACAATGAGCAGTTCTTC
. TRBD1 TRBJ1-1 17 TRBV7-2 CASSLVIIGTGATEAFF TGTGCCAGCAGCTTAGTGATAATAGGGACAGGGGCAACTGAAGCTTTCTTT
many . TRBJ2-3 19 TRBV24-1 CATSDFGHGQTPSTDTQYF TGTGCCACCAGTGATTTCGGCCACGGACAGACCCCTAGCACAGATACGCAGTATTTT
many . TRBJ2-3 15 TRBV4-3 CASSQDLPGEDTQYF TGCGCCAGCAGCCAAGATTTACCGGGGGAAGATACGCAGTATTTT
. . TRBJ1-1 14 TRBV12-3/TRBV12-4 CASSTRGMNTEAFF TGTGCCAGCAGCACGAGGGGTATGAACACTGAAGCTTTCTTT
. . TRBJ1-2 18 TRBV4-3 CASSQDRIGGRGIYGYTF TGCGCCAGCAGCCAAGATCGTATCGGGGGTAGGGGTATCTATGGCTACACCTTC
. . TRBJ1-4 14 TRBV12-3/TRBV12-4 CASSFGDSSEKLFF TGTGCCAGCAGTTTCGGGGATTCTAGTGAAAAACTGTTTTTT
few . TRBJ1-2 17 TRBV18 CASSPNSLRLTGIGYTF TGTGCCAGCTCACCAAATTCACTCCGCCTGACAGGCATCGGCTACACCTTC
few . TRBJ1-5 17 TRBV28 CASSLRSWSTAHQPQHF TGTGCCAGCAGTTTACGAAGCTGGTCAACAGCCCATCAGCCCCAGCATTTT
many . TRBJ2-5 13 TRBV3-1 CASSQGPGETQYF TGTGCCAGCAGCCAGGGACCCGGAGAGACCCAGTACTTC
few . TRBJ2-7 13 TRBV13 CASSTFDKYEQYF TGTGCCAGCAGCACCTTCGACAAGTACGAGCAGTACTTC
few . TRBJ2-7 13 TRBV28 CATLLWESYEQYF TGTGCCACCTTACTTTGGGAATCCTACGAGCAGTACTTC
many . TRBJ2-5 14 TRBV29-1 CSVEFSVDGETQYF TGCAGCGTTGAATTCTCCGTCGACGGAGAGACCCAGTACTTC
. . TRBJ2-7 15 TRBV7-9 CASSLEVGGPYEQYF TGTGCCAGCAGCTTAGAAGTGGGGGGACCCTACGAGCAGTACTTC
. TRBD2 TRBJ2-5 15 TRBV19 CASSMFGGYQETQYF TGTGCCAGTAGTATGTTCGGGGGGTACCAAGAGACCCAGTACTTC